Each of the 28 T cell receptor beta chains below was sequenced from the same sample in a study of blood T cell repertoires in COVID-19. Sequencing was performed with immunoSEQ multiplex PCR; in TCRdb, only in-frame clones are kept and a portion is missing. The data hold 140,000 to 150,000 clones, with approximately 84% observed a single time. Source material: PBMCs or T cells enriched from blood (not recorded which). The receptors come from a woman in her fifties or sixties with acute COVID-19.

The rearrangement joins TRBV7-9 to TRBJ1-2; 7 bases are a match to TRBD1. CDR3 size: 14 residues. Germline trimming cut 5 bases from V and 0 bases from J; bases unmatched to any gene: 3. The V gene's germline CDR1 is SEHNR and CDR2 FQNEAQ (reference sequence). Here the CDR3 reads CASSEGTANYGYTF. Written as DNA, the CDR3 is TGTGCCAGCAGCGAAGGGACAGCTAACTATGGCTACACCTTC.

Only a few counts were recorded for this clone. The chain carries TRBV24-1 and TRBJ1-5; D remains unclear. The CDR3 covers 10 residues. Germline values: CDR1 KGHDR, CDR2 SFDVKD. The germline V and J ends were trimmed by 7 bases and 12 bases, with 9 bases remaining between them. CDR3 nucleotides: TGTGCCACCAGGCTGAGGGTCCAGCATTTT. Amino acid sequence: CATRLRVQHF.

The J gene is TRBJ2-2, the V gene TRBV19; 12 bases are shared with TRBD1. V shed 3 bases, J shed 4 bases, and the junction held 3 bases outside the gene matches. The CDR3 length is 16 residues. Germline CDR1 is LNHDA and CDR2 is SQIVND (reference sequence). CDR3 bases: TGTGCCAGTAGTATTGGGACAGGGGGCGGCACCGGGGAGCTGTTTTTT. Protein product: CASSIGTGGGTGELFF.

The chain couples TRBV3-1 (or the pseudogene TRBV3-2) to TRBJ1-6; D gene ambiguous. CDR3 length equals 15 residues. V gave up 0 bases and J gave up 7 bases, with 10 bases separating them. Germline V lookup: CDR1 LGHDT, CDR2 YNNKEL (reference sequence). The CDR3 reads CASSQDRGTNSPLHF. The CDR3 nucleotides read TGTGCCAGCAGCCAAGATCGGGGTACAAATTCACCCCTCCACTTT.

The CDR3 nucleotides are TGTGCCAGTAGTCCCGAGGGGCGGGGAACCGGGGAGCTGTTTTTT. Its translation: CASSPEGRGTGELFF. The chain joins TRBV19 to TRBJ2-2; a weak D match, TRBD2 (6 bases). V was trimmed by 5 bases and J by 5 bases, leaving 15 bases between them. CDR3 length equals 15 residues. From germline, CDR1 is LNHDA and CDR2 SQIVND (reference sequence).

The chain couples TRBV9 to TRBJ1-6; D is undetermined. V was trimmed by 0 bases and J by 5 bases, leaving 12 bases between them. The CDR3 loop spans 16 amino acids. Germline assignment: CDR1 SGDLS and CDR2 YYNGEE. DNA for the CDR3: TGTGCCAGCAGCGTAGGAGGGAGCGTTAATAATTCACCCCTCCACTTT. Its translation: CASSVGGSVNNSPLHF.

The V and J genes are TRBV6-1 and TRBJ2-7; 12 bases match TRBD1. The ends lost 3 bases at V and 1 base at J; junction bases unmatched: 4. The length of the CDR3 is 16 residues. Germline lookup yields CDR1 MNHNS and CDR2 SASEGT. For the CDR3, the DNA is TGTGCCAGCAGTGAGGGGACAGGGGGCGCGTCCTACGAGCAGTACTTC. Its protein is CASSEGTGGASYEQYF.

V is TRBV18 and J is TRBJ1-2, with D perhaps matching TRBD1 (5 bases). The CDR3 is 12 residues long. CDR1 KGHSH and CDR2 LQKENI come from the germline V gene. The ends were cut back, 5 bases at V and 3 bases at J, with 7 bases in the middle. The CDR3 reads CASSGGDYGYTF. CDR3 coding DNA: TGTGCCAGCTCAGGGGGGGACTATGGCTACACCTTC.

The chain carries TRBV29-1 and TRBJ1-2; no clear D gene. Germline-derived CDR1 and CDR2 are SQVTM and ANQGSEA. Trimming shortened V by 0 bases and J by 8 bases, and 16 bases separated the two germline ends. This CDR3 is built from 14 residues. The CDR3 region is CSVEDWAGSRGYTF. CDR3 sequence (DNA): TGCAGCGTTGAAGACTGGGCGGGGAGCAGGGGCTACACCTTC. The full variable domain, in which reference TRBV29-1 and TRBJ1-2 provide the parts outside the CDR3, is SAVISQKPSRDICQRGTSLTIQCQVDSQVTMMFWYRQQPGQSLTLIATANQGSEATYESGFVIDKFPISRPNLTFSTLTVSNMSPEDSSIYLCSVEDWAGSRGYTFGSGTRLTVV.

The chain carries TRBV5-1 and TRBJ1-1; D perhaps matches TRBD1 (5 bases). This CDR3 is built from 13 residues. The V end was cut by 5 bases, the J end by 4 bases, with 12 bases between. CDR1 and CDR2 from the germline V gene are SGHRS and YFSETQ. DNA of the CDR3: TGCGCCAGCAGTTTCGGACAAGCCACTGAAGCTTTCTTT. Its protein is CASSFGQATEAFF. The full variable domain, with the rest looked up from reference TRBV5-1 and TRBJ1-1, is KAGVTQTPRYLIKTRGQQVTLSCSPISGHRSVSWYQQTPGQGLQFLFEYFSETQRNKGNFPGRFSGRQFSNSRSEMNVSTLELGDSALYLCASSFGQATEAFFGQGTRLTVV.

The chain employs TRBV21-1 and TRBJ1-3. TRBV21-1 is deemed a pseudogene. The CDR3 covers 20 residues. This chain's CDR3 is CASSPRAGVHQGRSGNTIYF. In DNA form, the CDR3 reads TGTGCCAGCAGCCCACGCGCGGGGGTACACCAGGGGAGGTCTGGAAACACCATATATTTT.

The chain is built from TRBV27 and TRBJ2-6, with a weak D call TRBD1 (6 bases). This CDR3 is 15 amino acids long. V gave up 0 bases and J gave up 7 bases, with 10 bases separating them. Germline V gene data show CDR1 as MNHEY and CDR2 as SMNVEV (reference sequence). Here the CDR3 reads CASSLSGRGANVLTF. The CDR3 DNA sequence: TGTGCCAGCAGTTTATCGGGCAGGGGAGCCAACGTCCTGACTTTC.

The V call is TRBV30, the J call TRBJ1-2, with 7 bases matching TRBD1. Looked up from germline, CDR1 is GTSNPN and CDR2 is SVGIG (reference sequence). Trimming took 3 bases from V and 8 from J; bases not matched to a gene: 18. The CDR3 runs to 16 residues. CDR3: CAWSLSQEGGGQGYTF. CDR3 in DNA: TGTGCCTGGAGCCTTTCCCAGGAAGGGGGCGGCCAGGGCTACACCTTC.

The chain couples TRBV30 to TRBJ2-3; TRBD1 aligns across 9 bases. Germline loops: CDR1 GTSNPN, CDR2 SVGIG (reference sequence). Unmatched junction bases numbered 7, after V lost 2 bases and J lost 4 bases. CDR3 size: 15 residues. In DNA form, the CDR3 reads TGTGCCTGGAGTCCCGGGACAGGGTTTTCAGATACGCAGTATTTT. It translates to CAWSPGTGFSDTQYF.

The V gene is TRBV10-3, the J gene TRBJ1-1; unclear D gene. The CDR3 extends over 13 amino acids. Germline CDR1 is ENHRY and CDR2 is SYGVKD. V lost 4 bases and J lost 5, with 11 bases in between. The CDR3 loop reads CAISARPETEAFF. DNA for the CDR3: TGTGCCATCAGTGCACGGCCGGAGACTGAAGCTTTCTTT.

The V call is TRBV15, the J call TRBJ2-2; TRBD2 aligns across 15 bases. Germline V gives CDR1 LNHNV, CDR2 YYDKDF (reference sequence). Trimming removed 5 bases from V and 3 bases from J; junction bases left unmatched: 7. The CDR3 covers 18 residues. This chain's CDR3 is CATSPGTSGRWYTGELFF. CDR3 nucleotides: TGTGCCACCAGCCCTGGGACTAGCGGGAGGTGGTACACCGGGGAGCTGTTTTTT.

This clone was picked up a small number of times. J is TRBJ1-2 and V is TRBV25-1; D ambiguous. Germline lookup yields CDR1 MGHDK and CDR2 SYGVNS. With 2 bases removed from V and 8 bases from J, the gap between germline ends came to 15 bases. The CDR3 has 14 residues. The CDR3 DNA sequence: TGTGCCAGCAGTGAACCCGGGGTCTTGGGGGGCTACACCTTC. Amino acid sequence: CASSEPGVLGGYTF.

This chain uses TRBV5-8 with TRBJ2-4; no clear D gene. This CDR3 spans 17 amino acids. Germline lookup yields CDR1 SGHTS and CDR2 YDEGEE. Trimming pared 0 bases from V and 0 bases from J, leaving 13 bases between. Written as DNA, the CDR3 is TGTGCCAGCAGCTTGGTAGTACAGCCTCTAGCCAAAAACATTCAGTACTTC. Amino acid sequence: CASSLVVQPLAKNIQYF.

This clone was seen a single time. The chain recombines TRBV5-4 with TRBJ2-2; D remains ambiguous. The CDR3 length is 15 residues. The germline CDR1 and CDR2 sequences are SGHNT and YYREEE (reference sequence). Trimming pared 4 bases from V and 4 bases from J, leaving 14 bases between. CDR3 coding DNA: TGTGCCAGCAGCCTGCGTCTCGGTGGCACCGGGGAGCTGTTTTTT. Translation: CASSLRLGGTGELFF.

This clone was counted only a few times. The rearrangement links TRBV15 to TRBJ2-3; 7 positions agree with TRBD2. This CDR3 comprises 18 residues. Trimming took 5 bases from V and 2 from J; bases not matched to a gene: 16. Germline V gene lookup returns CDR1 LNHNV and CDR2 YYDKDF (reference sequence). CDR3 loop: CATSGAQTSERLTDTQYF. Here the CDR3 DNA reads TGTGCCACCAGCGGGGCCCAAACTAGCGAAAGACTCACAGATACGCAGTATTTT.

The chain uses TRBV7-2 and TRBJ2-7; D uncertain. CDR3 length equals 18 residues. CDR1 and CDR2 (germline): SGHTA, FQGNSA. Between the trimmed V and J ends, which lost 1 base and 4 bases, there was a span of 23 bases. CDR3 amino acids: CASSLEHWVGPGVYEQYF. CDR3 in DNA: TGTGCCAGCAGCTTAGAACATTGGGTGGGCCCAGGTGTTTACGAGCAGTACTTC.

This chain uses TRBV2 with TRBJ2-7, with TRBD1 matching over 9 bases. The length of the CDR3 is 13 residues. Germline V gene sequence: CDR1 SNHLY, CDR2 FYNNEI. V trimming: 8 bases; J trimming: 4 bases; junction bases outside the gene matches: 6. The CDR3 protein is CASDPGQGYEQYF. The CDR3 DNA follows: TGTGCCAGCGACCCGGGACAGGGATACGAGCAGTACTTC.

J is TRBJ2-7 and V is TRBV9; TRBD2 matches at 7 bases. With 2 bases clipped from V and 2 bases from J, the junction kept 4 bases outside the gene matches. Germline V gene sequence: CDR1 SGDLS, CDR2 YYNGEE. The CDR3 totals 14 residues. CDR3 nucleotide sequence: TGTGCCAGCAGCGTCCTAGCGGACCCCTACGAGCAGTACTTC. Translating gives CASSVLADPYEQYF.

This sequence joins TRBV4-3 and TRBJ2-7; TRBD1 is a possible D gene (5 bases). This CDR3 contains 16 residues. In germline, CDR1 is LGHNA, CDR2 YSLEER. The V end lost 2 bases, the J end lost 6 bases, and 20 bases lay between the germline ends. Here the CDR3 reads CASSQSRGVGFGEQYF. CDR3 in DNA: TGCGCCAGCAGCCAAAGTAGGGGTGTCGGCTTTGGCGAGCAGTACTTC.

The J gene is TRBJ1-1, the V gene TRBV19; perhaps TRBD1 as D (5 bases). The CDR3 totals 12 residues. Germline assignment: CDR1 LNHDA and CDR2 SQIVND (reference sequence). V gave up 6 bases and J gave up 4 bases, with 9 bases separating them. CDR3 loop: CASSPDSTEAFF. Written as DNA, the CDR3 is TGTGCCAGTAGCCCCGACAGCACTGAAGCTTTCTTT. The full variable domain, in which reference TRBV19 and TRBJ1-1 provide the parts outside the CDR3, is DGGITQSPKYLFRKEGQNVTLSCEQNLNHDAMYWYRQDPGQGLRLIYYSQIVNDFQKGDIAEGYSVSREKKESFPLTVTSAQKNPTAFYLCASSPDSTEAFFGQGTRLTVV.

This CDR3 reads CASGRTRGYNEQFF. CDR3 in DNA: TGTGCCAGCGGTAGGACTAGAGGTTACAATGAGCAGTTCTTC. This chain links TRBV2 with TRBJ2-1; 7 bases line up with TRBD2. CDR1 and CDR2 from the germline V gene are SNHLY and FYNNEI. With V trimmed by 8 bases and J by 4 bases, 8 bases remained unmatched. The CDR3 loop spans 14 amino acids. The variable domain in full, completed from reference TRBV2 and TRBJ2-1, reads EPEVTQTPSHQVTQMGQEVILRCVPISNHLYFYWYRQILGQKVEFLVSFYNNEISEKSEIFDDQFSVERPDGSNFTLKIRSTKLEDSAMYFCASGRTRGYNEQFFGPGTRLTVL.

This clone was counted a single time. This chain joins TRBV30 and TRBJ2-3; TRBD2 agrees at 10 bases. The CDR3 loop spans 15 amino acids. Germline V gene sequence: CDR1 GTSNPN, CDR2 SVGIG (reference sequence). With V trimmed by 8 bases and J by 4 bases, 12 bases remained unmatched. CDR3 DNA: TGTGCCGGAGCTGGGGCTAGCGGGAGTGCAGATACGCAGTATTTT. Its protein is CAGAGASGSADTQYF.

This clone was found a few times. The chain combines TRBV19 with TRBJ1-6; 7 bases align to TRBD1. V lost 3 bases and J lost 6; bases outside the gene matches: 5. Germline V lookup: CDR1 LNHDA, CDR2 SQIVND (reference sequence). The CDR3 consists of 15 residues. The chain's CDR3 is CASSISNRGNSPLHF. For the CDR3, the DNA is TGTGCCAGTAGTATCTCTAACAGGGGTAATTCACCCCTCCACTTT. Full variable domain (remainder filled in from reference TRBV19 and TRBJ1-6): DGGITQSPKYLFRKEGQNVTLSCEQNLNHDAMYWYRQDPGQGLRLIYYSQIVNDFQKGDIAEGYSVSREKKESFPLTVTSAQKNPTAFYLCASSISNRGNSPLHFGNGTRLTVT.